Below, 15 T cell receptor beta chains from the same sample are listed, as sequenced in a study of beta chain features in type 1 diabetes. Findings and caveats of the study: Significant though moderate, a shortening of TCRB CDR3s appeared in all four CD4+ subsets of Type 1 diabetes patients.

The entirety of the isolated RNA underwent reverse transcription, so expressed TCRB transcripts were sequenced. TCRdb's table, derived via immunoSEQ multiplex PCR, lists solely in-frame clones and lacks some. The sample yields more than 300,000 clones, roughly an eighth seen once. These receptors' targets are unknown. Sequencing was carried out using naive CD4+ T cells from blood. The receptors shown here come from a woman aged 18-30 years with type 1 diabetes.

The rearrangement uses TRBV4-1 and TRBJ2-5, with a weak D call TRBD2 (5 bases). Trimming removed 5 bases at V and 5 bases at J, with 15 bases between. This CDR3 is built from 14 residues. Germline V CDR1 and CDR2: MGHRA, YSYEKL. CDR3 DNA: TGCGCCAGCAGCACGGACCCCGGGGTGGAGACCCAGTACTTC. Translation: CASSTDPGVETQYF.

This chain connects TRBV18 to TRBJ2-1, with 9 bases matching TRBD2. The V gene's germline CDR1 is KGHSH and CDR2 LQKENI. CDR3 length: 16 amino acids. V shed 0 bases, J shed 6 bases, and the junction held 6 bases outside the gene matches. DNA of the CDR3: TGTGCCAGCTCACCACCTTCGGGCGGGAGGGGCAATGAGCAGTTCTTC. This gives the protein CASSPPSGGRGNEQFF.

The genes are TRBV4-1 and TRBJ2-7; 8 positions agree with TRBD2. From germline, CDR1 is MGHRA and CDR2 YSYEKL. J was trimmed by 2 bases and V by 4 bases; bases with no gene match: 7. The CDR3 is made up of 15 amino acids. The CDR3: CASSLLLAGTYEQYF. In nucleotides, the CDR3 is TGCGCCAGCAGCCTCCTTCTAGCGGGCACCTACGAGCAGTACTTC.

J is TRBJ2-5 and V is TRBV4-1; 10 bases are shared with TRBD2. There are 15 residues in the CDR3. Germline V gives CDR1 MGHRA, CDR2 YSYEKL. V lost 3 bases to trimming and J lost 9 bases; unmatched junction nucleotides: 10. The CDR3 DNA reads as TGCGCCAGCAGCCAGCCACTAGCGGGAAATAAGTCCCAGTACTTC. Translated: CASSQPLAGNKSQYF.

The rearrangement uses TRBV10-3 and TRBJ2-5, with D possibly being TRBD2 (6 bases). With 6 bases removed from V and 2 bases from J, the gap between germline ends came to 10 bases. The germline V gene has CDR1 ENHRY and CDR2 SYGVKD. The CDR3 is 13 amino acids. This chain's CDR3 is CAIRPGSQETQYF. The CDR3 coding sequence is TGTGCCATCAGACCCGGGAGTCAAGAGACCCAGTACTTC.

The rearrangement links TRBV30 to TRBJ1-5; 9 nucleotides line up with TRBD1. With V trimmed by 4 bases and J by 0 bases, 10 bases remained unmatched. This CDR3 is built from 17 residues. CDR1 and CDR2 (germline): GTSNPN, SVGIG (reference sequence). The CDR3 loop is CAWNPGQGWGSNQPQHF. The CDR3 nucleotides are TGTGCCTGGAACCCGGGACAGGGTTGGGGTAGCAATCAGCCCCAGCATTTT.

This clone was seen more than once but under ten times. The chain combines TRBV12-5 with TRBJ2-3; 8 nucleotides agree with TRBD2. The CDR3 is made up of 15 amino acids. Losses at the gene ends were 6 bases for V and 4 bases for J; bases not matched to a gene: 9. CDR1 is LGHNT and CDR2 is FRNRAP in the germline V gene. This CDR3 reads CASGPGTSSADTQYF. The CDR3 nucleotides are TGTGCTAGTGGCCCCGGGACTAGTAGCGCAGATACGCAGTATTTT.

The chain is built from TRBV13 and TRBJ2-7, with 9 positions matching TRBD2. Trimming cost V 2 bases and J 3 bases; bases outside gene matches: 5. Germline lookup yields CDR1 PRHDT and CDR2 FYEKMQ (reference sequence). This CDR3 comprises 15 residues. DNA for the CDR3: TGTGCCAGCAGCTTACTAGGCGGGAGGGGCTACGAGCAGTACTTC. It translates to CASSLLGGRGYEQYF.

This clone was observed a handful of times. The genes are TRBV30 and TRBJ2-7; D not certain. V was clipped by 6 bases and J by 4 bases, with 16 bases between them. CDR1 and CDR2 from the germline V gene are GTSNPN and SVGIG (reference sequence). This CDR3 comprises 13 residues. CDR3 DNA sequence: TGTGCCTGCACGGGTCAGATGCGGTACGAGCAGTACTTC. Its translation: CACTGQMRYEQYF.

This clone came up a few times. This chain links TRBV5-6 with TRBJ2-5, with 12 bases aligning to TRBD2. J lost 4 bases, V lost 3 bases, and 10 bases had no gene match. The length of the CDR3 is 17 residues. Per germline, CDR1 SGHDT and CDR2 YYEEEE. The CDR3 is CASSSPSLAGGIETQYF. In DNA form, the CDR3 reads TGTGCCAGCAGCTCCCCCTCACTAGCGGGGGGAATAGAGACCCAGTACTTC.

In this sample, this clone turned up a few times. This chain connects TRBV19 to TRBJ2-7, with TRBD1 matching over 7 bases. From germline, CDR1 is LNHDA and CDR2 SQIVND (reference sequence). After removal of 3 bases from V and 7 bases from J, the junction contained 15 bases not matched to a gene. The CDR3 contains 16 residues. CDR3 protein: CASSILWDRPLGEQYF. In DNA form, the CDR3 reads TGTGCCAGTAGTATCCTGTGGGACAGACCCTTGGGAGAGCAGTACTTC.

This rearrangement joins TRBV10-3 to TRBJ1-2; TRBD1 is a possible D gene (6 bases). Germline CDR1 reads ENHRY; CDR2 reads SYGVKD. This CDR3 has 12 amino acids. Trimming pared 4 bases from V and 6 bases from J, leaving 9 bases between. The CDR3 is CAISVQGDGYTF. In nucleotides, the CDR3 is TGTGCCATCAGTGTACAGGGCGATGGCTACACCTTC.

The rearrangement uses TRBV11-2 and TRBJ2-7; a possible D gene is TRBD2 (6 bases). With 10 bases removed from V and 3 bases from J, the gap between germline ends came to 16 bases. Germline lookup yields CDR1 SGHAT and CDR2 FQNNGV. This CDR3 comprises 13 residues. CDR3 DNA: TGTGCCACCTCTGGCAGGACTATCTACGAGCAGTACTTC. The encoded protein is CATSGRTIYEQYF.

This clone showed up just a few times. The rearrangement links TRBV9 to TRBJ1-1, with a possible D match to TRBD1 (6 bases). Germline V gene lookup returns CDR1 SGDLS and CDR2 YYNGEE. This CDR3 spans 15 amino acids. Trimming stripped 0 bases from V and 3 bases from J, with 12 bases between. CDR3 sequence (DNA): TGTGCCAGCAGCGTAGTGAGGGGGGGGGACACTGAAGCTTTCTTT. Translated: CASSVVRGGDTEAFF.

The J gene is TRBJ1-2, the V gene TRBV4-1; D is perhaps TRBD1 (5 bases). The germline CDR1 and CDR2 sequences are MGHRA and YSYEKL. This CDR3 has 17 residues. V shed 3 bases and J shed 5 bases, with 22 bases lying between them. CDR3 nucleotides: TGCGCCAGCAGCCAGGCCGACCTGGCAGGGAAGAGATATGGCTACACCTTC. Translating gives CASSQADLAGKRYGYTF.